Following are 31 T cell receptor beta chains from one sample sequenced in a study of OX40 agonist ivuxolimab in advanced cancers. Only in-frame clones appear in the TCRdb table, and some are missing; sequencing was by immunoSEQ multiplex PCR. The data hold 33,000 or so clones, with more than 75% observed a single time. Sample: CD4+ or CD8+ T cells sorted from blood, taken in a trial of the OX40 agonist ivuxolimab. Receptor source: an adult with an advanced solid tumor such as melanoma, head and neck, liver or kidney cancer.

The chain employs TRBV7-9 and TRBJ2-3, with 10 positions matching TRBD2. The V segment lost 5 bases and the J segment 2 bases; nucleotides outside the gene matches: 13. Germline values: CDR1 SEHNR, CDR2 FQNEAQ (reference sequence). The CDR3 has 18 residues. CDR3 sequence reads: CASSPHLRTSGLTDTQYF. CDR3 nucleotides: TGTGCCAGCAGCCCTCACCTTCGGACTAGCGGACTCACAGATACGCAGTATTTT.

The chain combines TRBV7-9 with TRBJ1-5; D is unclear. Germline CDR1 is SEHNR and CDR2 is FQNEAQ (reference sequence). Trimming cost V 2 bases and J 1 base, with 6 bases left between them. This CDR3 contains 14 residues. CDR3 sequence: CASSLLGSNQPQHF. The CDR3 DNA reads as TGTGCCAGCAGCTTATTAGGGAGCAATCAGCCCCAGCATTTT.

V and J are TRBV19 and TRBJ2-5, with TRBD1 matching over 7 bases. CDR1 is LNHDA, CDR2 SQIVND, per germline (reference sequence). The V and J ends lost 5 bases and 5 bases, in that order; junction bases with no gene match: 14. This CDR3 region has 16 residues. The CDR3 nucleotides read TGTGCCAGTAGTCCGCTCCCGGGACAGCGACAGGAGACCCAGTACTTC. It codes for CASSPLPGQRQETQYF.

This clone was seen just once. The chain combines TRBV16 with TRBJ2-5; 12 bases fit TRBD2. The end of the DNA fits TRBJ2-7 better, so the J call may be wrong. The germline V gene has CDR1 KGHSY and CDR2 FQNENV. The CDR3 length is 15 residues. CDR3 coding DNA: TGTGCCAGCAGCCAACAAGGACTAGCGGGATACGAGCAGTACTTC. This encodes CASSQQGLAGYEQYF.

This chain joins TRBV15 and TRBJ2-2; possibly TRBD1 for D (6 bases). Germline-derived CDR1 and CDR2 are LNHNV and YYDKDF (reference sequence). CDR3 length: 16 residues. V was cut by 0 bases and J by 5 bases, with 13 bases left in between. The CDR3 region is CATSRESRRGTGELFF. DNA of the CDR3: TGTGCCACCAGCAGAGAAAGCCGCAGGGGAACCGGGGAGCTGTTTTTT.

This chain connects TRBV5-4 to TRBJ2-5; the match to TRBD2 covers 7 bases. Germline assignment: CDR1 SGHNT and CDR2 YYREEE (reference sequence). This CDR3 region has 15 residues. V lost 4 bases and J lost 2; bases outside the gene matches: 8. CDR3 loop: CASSRGTTRQETQYF. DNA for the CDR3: TGTGCCAGCAGCCGCGGGACTACAAGACAAGAGACCCAGTACTTC.

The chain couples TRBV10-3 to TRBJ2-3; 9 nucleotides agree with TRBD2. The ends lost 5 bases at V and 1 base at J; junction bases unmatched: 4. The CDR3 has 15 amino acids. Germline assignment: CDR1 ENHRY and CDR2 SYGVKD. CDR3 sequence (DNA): TGTGCCATCAGTCGGACTAGCGATCGCACAGATACGCAGTATTTT. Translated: CAISRTSDRTDTQYF.

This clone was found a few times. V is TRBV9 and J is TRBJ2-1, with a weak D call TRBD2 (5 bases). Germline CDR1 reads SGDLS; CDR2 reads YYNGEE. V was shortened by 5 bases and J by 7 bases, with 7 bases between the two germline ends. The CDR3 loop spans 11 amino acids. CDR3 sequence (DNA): TGTGCCAGCAGTCGGGGTAATGAGCAGTTCTTC. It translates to CASSRGNEQFF.

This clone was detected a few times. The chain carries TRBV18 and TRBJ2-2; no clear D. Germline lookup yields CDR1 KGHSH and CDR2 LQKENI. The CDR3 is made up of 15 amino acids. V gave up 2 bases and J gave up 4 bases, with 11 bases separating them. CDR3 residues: CASSPEDDTTGELFF. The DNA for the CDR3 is TGTGCCAGCTCACCAGAGGACGATACCACCGGGGAGCTGTTTTTT.

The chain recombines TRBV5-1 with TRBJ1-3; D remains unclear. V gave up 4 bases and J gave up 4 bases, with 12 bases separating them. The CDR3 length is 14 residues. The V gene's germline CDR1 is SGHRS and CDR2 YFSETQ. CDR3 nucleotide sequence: TGCGCCAGCAGCCCCCGAGGGCAGGGAAACACCATATATTTT. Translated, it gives CASSPRGQGNTIYF.

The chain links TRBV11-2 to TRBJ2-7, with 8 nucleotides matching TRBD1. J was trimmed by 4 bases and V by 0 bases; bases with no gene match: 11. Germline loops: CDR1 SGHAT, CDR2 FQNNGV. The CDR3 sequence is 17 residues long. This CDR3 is CASSLDMTGERVYEQYF. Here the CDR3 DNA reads TGTGCCAGCAGCTTAGATATGACAGGGGAAAGGGTTTACGAGCAGTACTTC.

CDR3 loop: CASTQAYAGIYEQYF. The CDR3 nucleotides read TGTGCCAGTACACAGGCCTATGCAGGGATATACGAGCAGTACTTC. The rearrangement uses TRBV19 and TRBJ2-7, with D possibly being TRBD1 (5 bases). The CDR3 extends over 15 amino acids. Trimming pared 7 bases from V and 4 bases from J, leaving 20 bases between. The V gene's germline CDR1 is LNHDA and CDR2 SQIVND (reference sequence).

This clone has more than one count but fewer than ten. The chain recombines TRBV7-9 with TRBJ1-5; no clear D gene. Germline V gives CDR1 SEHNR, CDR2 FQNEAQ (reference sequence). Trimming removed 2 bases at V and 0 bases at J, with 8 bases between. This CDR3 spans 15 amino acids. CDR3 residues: CASSLSGYSNQPQHF. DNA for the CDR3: TGTGCCAGCAGCTTATCTGGGTATAGCAATCAGCCCCAGCATTTT.

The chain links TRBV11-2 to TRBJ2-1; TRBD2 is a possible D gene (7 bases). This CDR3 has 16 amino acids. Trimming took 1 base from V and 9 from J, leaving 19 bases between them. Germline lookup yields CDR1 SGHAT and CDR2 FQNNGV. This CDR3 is CASSLAPGGGKREQFF. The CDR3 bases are TGTGCCAGCAGCTTAGCCCCGGGGGGCGGGAAGCGTGAGCAGTTCTTC.

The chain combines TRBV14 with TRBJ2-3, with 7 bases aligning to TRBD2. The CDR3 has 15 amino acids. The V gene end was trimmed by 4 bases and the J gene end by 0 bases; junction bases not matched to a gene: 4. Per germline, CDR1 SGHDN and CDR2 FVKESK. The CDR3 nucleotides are TGTGCCAGCAGCCTCTTTAGCGGGAGCACAGATACGCAGTATTTT. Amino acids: CASSLFSGSTDTQYF.

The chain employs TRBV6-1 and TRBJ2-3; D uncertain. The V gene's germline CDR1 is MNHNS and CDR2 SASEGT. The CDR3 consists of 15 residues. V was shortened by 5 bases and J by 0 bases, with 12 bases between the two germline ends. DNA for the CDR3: TGTGCCAGCAGTCTAGACGCCCCTAGCACAGATACGCAGTATTTT. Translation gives CASSLDAPSTDTQYF.

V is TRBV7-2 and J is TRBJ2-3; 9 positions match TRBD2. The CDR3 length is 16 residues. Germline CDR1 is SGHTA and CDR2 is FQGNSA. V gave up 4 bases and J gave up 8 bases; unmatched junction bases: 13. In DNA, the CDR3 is TGTGCCAGCAGCTCAGGCCCTAGCGGGATGGGGGGTACGCAGTATTTT. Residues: CASSSGPSGMGGTQYF.

CDR3 nucleotide sequence: TGTGCCATCAGAGGAACCTACGAGCAGTACTTC. Encoded protein: CAIRGTYEQYF. V and J are TRBV10-3 and TRBJ2-7, with D hard to call. Germline lookup yields CDR1 ENHRY and CDR2 SYGVKD. The CDR3 runs 11 residues. The germline V and J ends were trimmed by 6 bases and 2 bases, with 5 bases remaining between them.

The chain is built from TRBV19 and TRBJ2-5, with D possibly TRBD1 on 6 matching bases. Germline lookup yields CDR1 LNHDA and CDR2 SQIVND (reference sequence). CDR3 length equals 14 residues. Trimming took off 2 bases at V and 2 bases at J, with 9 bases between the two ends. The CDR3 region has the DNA TGTGCCAGTAGTATAAACAGGGTTCAAGAGACCCAGTACTTC. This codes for CASSINRVQETQYF.

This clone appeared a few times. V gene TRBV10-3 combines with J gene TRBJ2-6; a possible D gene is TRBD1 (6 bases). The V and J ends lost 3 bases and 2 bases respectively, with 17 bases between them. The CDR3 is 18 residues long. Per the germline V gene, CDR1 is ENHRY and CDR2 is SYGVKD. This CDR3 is CAISDPSRDRTGANVLTF. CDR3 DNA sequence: TGTGCCATCAGTGACCCCTCCAGAGACAGGACTGGGGCCAACGTCCTGACTTTC.

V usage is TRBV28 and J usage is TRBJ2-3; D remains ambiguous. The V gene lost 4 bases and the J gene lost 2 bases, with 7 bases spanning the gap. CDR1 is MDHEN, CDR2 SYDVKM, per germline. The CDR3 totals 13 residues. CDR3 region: CASSSPFTDTQYF. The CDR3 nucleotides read TGTGCCAGCAGTTCTCCCTTCACAGATACGCAGTATTTT.

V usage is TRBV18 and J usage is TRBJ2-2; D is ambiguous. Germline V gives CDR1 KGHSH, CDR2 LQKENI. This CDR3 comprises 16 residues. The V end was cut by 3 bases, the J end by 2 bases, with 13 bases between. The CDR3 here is CASSPAWQLNTGELFF. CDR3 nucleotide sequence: TGTGCCAGCTCACCTGCCTGGCAGTTAAACACCGGGGAGCTGTTTTTT. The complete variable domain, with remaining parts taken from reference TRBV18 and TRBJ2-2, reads NAGVMQNPRHLVRRRGQEARLRCSPMKGHSHVYWYRQLPEEGLKFMVYLQKENIIDESGMPKERFSAEFPKEGPSILRIQQVVRGDSAAYFCASSPAWQLNTGELFFGEGSRLTVL.

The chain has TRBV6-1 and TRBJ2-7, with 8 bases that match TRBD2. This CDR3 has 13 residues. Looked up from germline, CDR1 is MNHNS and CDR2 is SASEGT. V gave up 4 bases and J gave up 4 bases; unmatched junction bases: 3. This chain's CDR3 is CASSVSSGYEQYF. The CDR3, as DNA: TGTGCCAGCAGTGTTTCTAGCGGGTACGAGCAGTACTTC.

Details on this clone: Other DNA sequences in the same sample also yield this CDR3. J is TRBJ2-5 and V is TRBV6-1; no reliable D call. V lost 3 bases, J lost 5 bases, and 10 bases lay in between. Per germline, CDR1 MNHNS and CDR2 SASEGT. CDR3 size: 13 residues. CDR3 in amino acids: CASSDWQRETQYF. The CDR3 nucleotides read TGTGCCAGCAGTGATTGGCAAAGGGAGACCCAGTACTTC.

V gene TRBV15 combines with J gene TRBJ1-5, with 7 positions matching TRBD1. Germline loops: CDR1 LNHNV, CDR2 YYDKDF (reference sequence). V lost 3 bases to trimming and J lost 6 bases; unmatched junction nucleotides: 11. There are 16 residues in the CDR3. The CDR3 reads CATSRPYDRAGQPQHF. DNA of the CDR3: TGTGCCACCAGCAGGCCTTACGACAGGGCGGGTCAGCCCCAGCATTTT.

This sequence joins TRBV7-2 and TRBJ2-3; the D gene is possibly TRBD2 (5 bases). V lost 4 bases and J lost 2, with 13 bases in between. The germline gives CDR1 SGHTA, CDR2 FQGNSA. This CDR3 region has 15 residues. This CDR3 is CASSSWGSDTDTQYF. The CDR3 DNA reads TGTGCCAGCAGCTCCTGGGGTAGCGACACAGATACGCAGTATTTT.

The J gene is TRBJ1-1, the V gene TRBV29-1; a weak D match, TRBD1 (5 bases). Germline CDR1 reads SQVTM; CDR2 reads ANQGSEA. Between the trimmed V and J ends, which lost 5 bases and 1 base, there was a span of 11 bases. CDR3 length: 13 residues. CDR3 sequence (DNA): TGCAGCGTTAAGACAGACCCGAACACTGAAGCTTTCTTT. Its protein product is CSVKTDPNTEAFF.

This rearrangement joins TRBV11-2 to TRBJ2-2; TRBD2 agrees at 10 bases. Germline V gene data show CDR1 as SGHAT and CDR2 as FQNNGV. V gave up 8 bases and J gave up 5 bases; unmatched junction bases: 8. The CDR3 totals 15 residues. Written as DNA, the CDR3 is TGTGCCAGCGGCCCGGGACTAGCGCCAACCGGGGAGCTGTTTTTT. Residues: CASGPGLAPTGELFF.

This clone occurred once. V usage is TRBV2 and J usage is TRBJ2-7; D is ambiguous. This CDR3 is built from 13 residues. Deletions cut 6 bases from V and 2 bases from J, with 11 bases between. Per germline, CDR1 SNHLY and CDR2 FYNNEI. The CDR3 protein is CASRKDGAYEQYF. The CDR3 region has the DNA TGTGCCAGCAGGAAAGACGGAGCCTACGAGCAGTACTTC.

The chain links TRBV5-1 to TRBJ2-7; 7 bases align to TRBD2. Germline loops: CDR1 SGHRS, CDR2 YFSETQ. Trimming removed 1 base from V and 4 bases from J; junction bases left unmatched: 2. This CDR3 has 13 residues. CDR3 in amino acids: CASSLWGGYEQYF. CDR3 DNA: TGCGCCAGCAGCTTGTGGGGAGGGTACGAGCAGTACTTC.

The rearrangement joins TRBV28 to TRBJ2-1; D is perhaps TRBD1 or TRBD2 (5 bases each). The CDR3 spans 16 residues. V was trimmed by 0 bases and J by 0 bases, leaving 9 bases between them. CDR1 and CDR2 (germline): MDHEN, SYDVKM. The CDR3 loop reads CASSLWGRSSYNEQFF. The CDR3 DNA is TGTGCCAGCAGTTTATGGGGACGGAGCTCCTACAATGAGCAGTTCTTC. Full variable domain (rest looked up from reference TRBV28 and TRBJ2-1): DVKVTQSSRYLVKRTGEKVFLECVQDMDHENMFWYRQDPGLGLRLIYFSYDVKMKEKGDIPEGYSVSREKKERFSLILESASTNQTSMYLCASSLWGRSSYNEQFFGPGTRLTVL.